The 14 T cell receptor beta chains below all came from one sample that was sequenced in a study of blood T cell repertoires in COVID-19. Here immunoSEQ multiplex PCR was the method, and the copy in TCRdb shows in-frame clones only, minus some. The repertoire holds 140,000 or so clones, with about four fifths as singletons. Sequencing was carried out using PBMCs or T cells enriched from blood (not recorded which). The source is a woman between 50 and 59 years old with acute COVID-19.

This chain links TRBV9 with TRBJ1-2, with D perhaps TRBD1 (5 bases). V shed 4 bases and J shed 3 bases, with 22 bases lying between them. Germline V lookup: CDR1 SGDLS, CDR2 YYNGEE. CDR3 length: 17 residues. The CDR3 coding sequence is TGTGCCAGCAGCCCCAATCTACTTACCCAGGGTCACTATGGCTACACCTTC. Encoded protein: CASSPNLLTQGHYGYTF.

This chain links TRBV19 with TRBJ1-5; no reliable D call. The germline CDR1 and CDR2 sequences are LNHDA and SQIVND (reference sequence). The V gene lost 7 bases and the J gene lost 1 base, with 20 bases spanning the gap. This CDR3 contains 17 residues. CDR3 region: CASTALGLSVSNQPQHF. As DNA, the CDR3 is TGTGCCAGTACCGCCCTCGGGTTGAGTGTGAGCAATCAGCCCCAGCATTTT. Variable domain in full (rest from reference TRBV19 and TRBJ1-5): DGGITQSPKYLFRKEGQNVTLSCEQNLNHDAMYWYRQDPGQGLRLIYYSQIVNDFQKGDIAEGYSVSREKKESFPLTVTSAQKNPTAFYLCASTALGLSVSNQPQHFGDGTRLSIL.

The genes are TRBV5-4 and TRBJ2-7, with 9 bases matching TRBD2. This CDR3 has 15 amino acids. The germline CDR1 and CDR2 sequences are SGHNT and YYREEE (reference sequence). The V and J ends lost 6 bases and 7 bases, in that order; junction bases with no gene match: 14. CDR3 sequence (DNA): TGTGCCAGCACCCCGGGGGGACTAGCAGGTGGAGAGCAGTACTTC. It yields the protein CASTPGGLAGGEQYF.

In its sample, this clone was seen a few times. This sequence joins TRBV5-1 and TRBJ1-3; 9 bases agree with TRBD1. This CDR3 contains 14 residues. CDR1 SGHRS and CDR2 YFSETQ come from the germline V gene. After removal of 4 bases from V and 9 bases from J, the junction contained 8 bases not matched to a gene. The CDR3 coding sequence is TGCGCCAGCAGCCCGGGACAGGGCTGGGGCACCATATATTTT. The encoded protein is CASSPGQGWGTIYF.

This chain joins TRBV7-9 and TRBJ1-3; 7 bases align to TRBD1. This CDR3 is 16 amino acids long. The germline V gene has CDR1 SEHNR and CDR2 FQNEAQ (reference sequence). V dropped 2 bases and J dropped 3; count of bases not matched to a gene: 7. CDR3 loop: CASSLILGGSGNTIYF. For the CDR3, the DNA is TGTGCCAGCAGCTTAATCCTAGGGGGCAGTGGAAACACCATATATTTT.

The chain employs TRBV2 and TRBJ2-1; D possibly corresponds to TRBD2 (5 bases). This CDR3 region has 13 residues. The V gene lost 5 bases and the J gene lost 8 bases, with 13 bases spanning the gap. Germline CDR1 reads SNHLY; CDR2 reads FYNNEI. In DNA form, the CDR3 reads TGTGCCAGCAGTCGATCTAGCTGGCATGAGCAGTTCTTC. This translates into CASSRSSWHEQFF.

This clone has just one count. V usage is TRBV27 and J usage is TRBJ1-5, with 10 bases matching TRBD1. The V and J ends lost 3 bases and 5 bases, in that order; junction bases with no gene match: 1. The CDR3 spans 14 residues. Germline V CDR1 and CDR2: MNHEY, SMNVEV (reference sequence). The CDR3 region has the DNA TGTGCCAGCAGTTTGGACAGGGGGTATCAGCCCCAGCATTTT. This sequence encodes CASSLDRGYQPQHF.

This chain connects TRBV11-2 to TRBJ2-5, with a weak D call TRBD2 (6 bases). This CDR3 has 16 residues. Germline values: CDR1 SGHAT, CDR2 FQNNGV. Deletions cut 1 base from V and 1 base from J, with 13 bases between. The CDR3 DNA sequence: TGTGCCAGCAGCTTAGGTTCTAGCGCCTGCCAAGAGACCCAGTACTTC. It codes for CASSLGSSACQETQYF.

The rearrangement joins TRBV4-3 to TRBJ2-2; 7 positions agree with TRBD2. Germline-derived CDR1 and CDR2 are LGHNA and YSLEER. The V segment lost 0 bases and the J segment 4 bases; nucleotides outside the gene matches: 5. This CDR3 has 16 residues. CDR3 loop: CASSQEIGRGTGELFF. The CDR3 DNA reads TGCGCCAGCAGCCAAGAGATAGGGAGGGGCACCGGGGAGCTGTTTTTT.

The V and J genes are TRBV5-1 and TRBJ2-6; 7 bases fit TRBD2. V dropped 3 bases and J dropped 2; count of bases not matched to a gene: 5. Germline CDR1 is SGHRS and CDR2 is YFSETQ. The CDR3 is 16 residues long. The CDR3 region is CASSWSAGAGANVLTF. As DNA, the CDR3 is TGCGCCAGCAGCTGGAGTGCGGGGGCTGGGGCCAACGTCCTGACTTTC.

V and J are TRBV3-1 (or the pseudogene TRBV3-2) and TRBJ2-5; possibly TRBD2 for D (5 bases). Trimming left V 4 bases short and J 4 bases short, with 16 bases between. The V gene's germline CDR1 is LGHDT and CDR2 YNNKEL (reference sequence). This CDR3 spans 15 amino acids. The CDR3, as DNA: TGTGCCAGCAGCCGGAACCCACGGGGTTTAGAGACCCAGTACTTC. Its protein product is CASSRNPRGLETQYF.

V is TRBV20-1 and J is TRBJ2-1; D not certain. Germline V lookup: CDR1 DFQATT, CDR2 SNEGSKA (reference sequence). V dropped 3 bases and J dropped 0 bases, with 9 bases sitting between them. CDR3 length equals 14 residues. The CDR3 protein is CSASGAGSYNEQFF. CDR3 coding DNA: TGCAGTGCTAGTGGAGCTGGCTCCTACAATGAGCAGTTCTTC.

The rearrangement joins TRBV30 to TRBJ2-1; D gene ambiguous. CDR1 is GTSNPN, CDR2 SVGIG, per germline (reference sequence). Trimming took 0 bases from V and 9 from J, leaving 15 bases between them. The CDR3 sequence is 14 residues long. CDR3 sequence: CAWSVVTGFGEQFF. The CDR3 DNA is TGTGCCTGGAGTGTAGTGACTGGCTTCGGTGAGCAGTTCTTC.

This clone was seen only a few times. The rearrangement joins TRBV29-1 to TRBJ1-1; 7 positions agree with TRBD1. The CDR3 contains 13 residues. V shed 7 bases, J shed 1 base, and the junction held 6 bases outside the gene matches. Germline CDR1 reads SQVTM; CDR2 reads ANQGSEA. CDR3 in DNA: TGCAGCGGTGAGGGACAGCAGAACACTGAAGCTTTCTTT. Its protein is CSGEGQQNTEAFF. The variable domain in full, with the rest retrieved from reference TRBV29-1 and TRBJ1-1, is SAVISQKPSRDICQRGTSLTIQCQVDSQVTMMFWYRQQPGQSLTLIATANQGSEATYESGFVIDKFPISRPNLTFSTLTVSNMSPEDSSIYLCSGEGQQNTEAFFGQGTRLTVV.